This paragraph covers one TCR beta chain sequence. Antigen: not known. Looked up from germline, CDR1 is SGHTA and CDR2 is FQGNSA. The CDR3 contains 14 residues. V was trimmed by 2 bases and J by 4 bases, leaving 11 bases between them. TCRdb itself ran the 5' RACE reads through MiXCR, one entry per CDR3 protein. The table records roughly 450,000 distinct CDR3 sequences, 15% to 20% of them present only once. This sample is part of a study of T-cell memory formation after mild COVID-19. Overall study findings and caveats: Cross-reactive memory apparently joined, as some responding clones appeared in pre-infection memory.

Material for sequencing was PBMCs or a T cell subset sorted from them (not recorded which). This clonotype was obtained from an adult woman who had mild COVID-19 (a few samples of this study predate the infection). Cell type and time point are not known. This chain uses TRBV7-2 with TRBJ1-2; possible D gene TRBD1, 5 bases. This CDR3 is CASSLPGRSYGYTF. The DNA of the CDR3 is TGTGCCAGCAGCTTACCGGGACGCTCCTATGGCTACACCTTC. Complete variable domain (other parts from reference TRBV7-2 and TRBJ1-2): GAGVSQSPSNKVTEKGKDVELRCDPISGHTALYWYRQSLGQGLEFLIYFQGNSAPDKSGLPSDRFSAERTGGSVSTLTIQRTQQEDSAVYLCASSLPGRSYGYTFGSGTRLTVV.